Below are 32 T cell receptor beta chains sequenced from a single sample in a study of shared clonotypes between healthy human individuals. Libraries were prepared by immunoSEQ multiplex PCR; TCRdb keeps only in-frame clonotypes and omits some of them. The repertoire holds roughly 2,000,000 clones, with about 95% as singletons. CD45RO-negative CD8 cells positively selected for CCR7 made up the naive population, which excluded terminally differentiated effector memory CD45RA+ cells. The sample comprised naive CD8+ T cells sorted from blood. These receptor sequences come from a young man in good health.

This clone has a handful of counts. The V gene is TRBV19, the J gene TRBJ1-5; D is possibly TRBD1 (5 bases). This CDR3 has 14 amino acids. The V gene lost 0 bases and the J gene lost 7 bases, with 10 bases spanning the gap. CDR1 is LNHDA, CDR2 SQIVND, per germline (reference sequence). CDR3: CASSIDPGDQPQHF. The CDR3 nucleotides are TGTGCCAGTAGTATAGATCCCGGGGACCAGCCCCAGCATTTT.

The rearrangement links TRBV5-4 to TRBJ1-3, with D possibly matching TRBD1 (6 bases). V lost 0 bases and J 3 bases, leaving 16 bases between the germline ends. There are 17 residues in the CDR3. Germline V CDR1 and CDR2: SGHNT, YYREEE (reference sequence). The CDR3: CASSLGDGGADGNTIYF. The CDR3 DNA sequence: TGTGCCAGCAGCTTGGGTGACGGGGGGGCGGATGGAAACACCATATATTTT.

This chain uses TRBV13 with TRBJ2-7, with TRBD2 matching 7 bases. Germline CDR1 PRHDT, CDR2 FYEKMQ (reference sequence). The CDR3 has 13 amino acids. The ends lost 5 bases at V and 2 bases at J; junction bases unmatched: 3. CDR3 DNA: TGTGCCAGCAGCCGAGGACTAGCCTACGAGCAGTACTTC. Its translation: CASSRGLAYEQYF.

This chain uses TRBV19 with TRBJ2-7; 10 nucleotides agree with TRBD2. CDR1 and CDR2 from the germline V gene are LNHDA and SQIVND (reference sequence). Trimming at V came to 2 bases and at J to 2 bases, leaving 6 bases not matched to a gene. CDR3 length: 16 residues. CDR3 coding DNA: TGTGCCAGTAGTATATTCGCCGGGACTAGCGCCTACGAGCAGTACTTC. This gives the protein CASSIFAGTSAYEQYF.

This chain connects TRBV27 to TRBJ2-7, with 10 nucleotides matching TRBD2. The CDR3 has 14 amino acids. Germline CDR1 is MNHEY and CDR2 is SMNVEV (reference sequence). Trimming took 2 bases from V and 6 from J; bases not matched to a gene: 4. CDR3 residues: CASSLALAGVEQYF. CDR3 in DNA: TGTGCCAGCAGTTTAGCTCTAGCGGGGGTCGAGCAGTACTTC.

The chain uses TRBV5-4 and TRBJ2-2; D gene ambiguous. Germline V gives CDR1 SGHNT, CDR2 YYREEE (reference sequence). V was trimmed by 7 bases and J by 6 bases, leaving 7 bases between them. The length of the CDR3 is 11 residues. The CDR3 DNA sequence: TGTGCCAGCTCCCTCTCCGGGGAGCTGTTTTTT. It codes for CASSLSGELFF.

J is TRBJ2-2 and V is TRBV4-1; D call uncertain. Trimming removed 4 bases from V and 2 bases from J, with 8 bases in between. This CDR3 comprises 14 residues. Looked up from germline, CDR1 is MGHRA and CDR2 is YSYEKL. Here the CDR3 reads CASSRPDNTGELFF. The CDR3 nucleotides are TGCGCCAGCAGCCGACCCGACAACACCGGGGAGCTGTTTTTT.

V gene TRBV11-2 combines with J gene TRBJ1-1; 8 bases map to TRBD1. The CDR3 contains 15 residues. V shed 5 bases and J 7 bases; nucleotides not matched to a gene: 12. Looked up from germline, CDR1 is SGHAT and CDR2 is FQNNGV. CDR3 DNA sequence: TGTGCCAGCAGCCTCCATATGGACAGGGATGATGAAGCTTTCTTT. Its translation: CASSLHMDRDDEAFF.

The chain uses TRBV13 and TRBJ1-1, with 9 bases lining up with TRBD1. The CDR3 has 16 amino acids. Germline-derived CDR1 and CDR2 are PRHDT and FYEKMQ (reference sequence). V dropped 1 base and J dropped 3; count of bases not matched to a gene: 6. CDR3 in DNA: TGTGCCAGCAGCTTAGCCGTACAGGGGGCTGACACTGAAGCTTTCTTT. Translation gives CASSLAVQGADTEAFF.

The chain uses TRBV4-3 and TRBJ2-4, with a possible D match to TRBD1 (5 bases). Germline loops: CDR1 LGHNA, CDR2 YSLEER. V lost 3 bases and J 8 bases, leaving 8 bases between the germline ends. CDR3 length: 12 amino acids. CDR3 bases: TGCGCCAGCAGCCAGTCAGGGCACATTCAGTACTTC. This codes for CASSQSGHIQYF.

This chain uses TRBV6-5 with TRBJ1-3; D uncertain. There are 14 residues in the CDR3. V dropped 5 bases and J dropped 1 base, with 9 bases sitting between them. Germline values: CDR1 MNHEY, CDR2 SVGAGI. CDR3 sequence (DNA): TGTGCCAGCAGTGGGCGGGGATCTGGAAACACCATATATTTT. Its translation is CASSGRGSGNTIYF.

The chain recombines TRBV6-1 with TRBJ1-2; D uncertain. The ends were cut back, 1 base at V and 6 bases at J, with 18 bases in the middle. This CDR3 contains 16 residues. From germline, CDR1 is MNHNS and CDR2 SASEGT. CDR3 nucleotides: TGTGCCAGCAGTGAAGACCCAGCCCAGTGGGGAGATGGCTACACCTTC. It is translated as CASSEDPAQWGDGYTF.

The chain combines TRBV5-4 with TRBJ2-1; TRBD1 matches 8 bases. This CDR3 has 13 residues. CDR1 is SGHNT and CDR2 is YYREEE in the germline V gene (reference sequence). V lost 4 bases to trimming and J lost 6 bases; unmatched junction nucleotides: 3. CDR3 DNA: TGTGCCAGCAGCCCGACAGGGGTCAATGAGCAGTTCTTC. This translates into CASSPTGVNEQFF.

V gene TRBV6-5 combines with J gene TRBJ2-2; D gene uncertain. The CDR3 extends over 13 amino acids. CDR1 MNHEY and CDR2 SVGAGI come from the germline V gene. V was trimmed by 2 bases and J by 8 bases, leaving 9 bases between them. CDR3 protein: CASSYAVGGELFF. CDR3 coding DNA: TGTGCCAGCAGTTACGCGGTGGGAGGGGAGCTGTTTTTT.

The V gene is TRBV5-4, the J gene TRBJ2-7; 10 bases match TRBD1. The germline CDR1 and CDR2 sequences are SGHNT and YYREEE (reference sequence). The CDR3 extends over 13 amino acids. Trimming at V came to 2 bases and at J to 5 bases, leaving 1 base not matched to a gene. The CDR3 sequence: CASSFGQGDEQYF. The CDR3 DNA sequence: TGTGCCAGCAGCTTTGGACAGGGGGACGAGCAGTACTTC.

The CDR3 spells CASSSSLGAGGSGETQYF. The CDR3 DNA reads TGTGCCAGCAGCTCCAGTTTGGGAGCGGGAGGGTCGGGAGAGACCCAGTACTTC. The V gene is TRBV13, the J gene TRBJ2-5; 10 bases align to TRBD2. The V and J ends lost 4 bases and 4 bases, in that order; junction bases with no gene match: 15. CDR1 is PRHDT and CDR2 is FYEKMQ in the germline V gene (reference sequence). CDR3 length: 18 amino acids.

The chain uses TRBV4-1 and TRBJ2-7; tentative D call: TRBD1 (5 bases). The CDR3 extends over 15 amino acids. Trimming shortened V by 1 base and J by 5 bases, and 15 bases separated the two germline ends. Germline CDR1 and CDR2: MGHRA and YSYEKL. The CDR3 sequence is CASSQVHPGQDEQYF. CDR3 coding DNA: TGCGCCAGCAGCCAAGTGCATCCAGGGCAGGACGAGCAGTACTTC.

The chain employs TRBV9 and TRBJ2-5; either TRBD1 or TRBD2 may fit D (5 bases each). V was trimmed by 4 bases and J by 5 bases, leaving 18 bases between them. The CDR3 has 15 residues. CDR1 and CDR2 from the germline V gene are SGDLS and YYNGEE. The CDR3 sequence: CASSPRDVPFETQYF. For the CDR3, the DNA is TGTGCCAGCAGCCCACGGGACGTTCCCTTTGAGACCCAGTACTTC.

This chain connects TRBV5-6 to TRBJ1-1; no clear D. This CDR3 is built from 15 residues. In germline, CDR1 is SGHDT, CDR2 YYEEEE. The V end was cut by 4 bases, the J end by 2 bases, with 15 bases between. CDR3 bases: TGTGCCAGCAGCACGTTTAGGGAGGGAAACACTGAAGCTTTCTTT. Its translation is CASSTFREGNTEAFF. Filled out from reference TRBV5-6 and TRBJ1-1, the complete variable domain reads DAGVTQSPTHLIKTRGQQVTLRCSPKSGHDTVSWYQQALGQGPQFIFQYYEEEERQRGNFPDRFSGHQFPNYSSELNVNALLLGDSALYLCASSTFREGNTEAFFGQGTRLTVV.

The V call is TRBV4-1, the J call TRBJ1-5; 7 nucleotides agree with TRBD1. The V gene's germline CDR1 is MGHRA and CDR2 YSYEKL. V lost 0 bases, J lost 0 bases, and 5 bases stayed unmatched. CDR3 size: 17 residues. The CDR3 DNA follows: TGCGCCAGCAGCCAAGACGACAGGGCAAATAGCAATCAGCCCCAGCATTTT. This sequence encodes CASSQDDRANSNQPQHF.

The rearrangement links TRBV27 to TRBJ1-2; no firm D call. Between the trimmed V and J ends, which lost 2 bases and 5 bases, there was a span of 9 bases. The length of the CDR3 is 13 residues. The germline gives CDR1 MNHEY, CDR2 SMNVEV (reference sequence). The chain's CDR3 is CASSLEGGYGYTF. The CDR3 DNA is TGTGCCAGCAGTTTAGAGGGTGGGTATGGCTACACCTTC.

The chain employs TRBV29-1 and TRBJ2-1, with 7 bases identical to TRBD1. The CDR3 loop spans 13 amino acids. Germline-derived CDR1 and CDR2 are SQVTM and ANQGSEA. The V segment lost 5 bases and the J segment 6 bases; nucleotides outside the gene matches: 7. CDR3 loop: CSVIWPGGNEQFF. CDR3 nucleotides: TGCAGCGTTATTTGGCCAGGGGGCAATGAGCAGTTCTTC.

V is TRBV7-2 and J is TRBJ2-1; D not resolved. From germline, CDR1 is SGHTA and CDR2 FQGNSA. Trimming cost V 4 bases and J 4 bases, with 11 bases left between them. This CDR3 contains 14 residues. The CDR3 loop reads CASSSTQEYNEQFF. The CDR3 DNA follows: TGTGCCAGCAGCTCCACCCAAGAATACAATGAGCAGTTCTTC.

Regarding this clone: This sample also contains other DNA sequences that code for the same CDR3. This chain connects TRBV5-6 to TRBJ2-7; possibly TRBD1 or TRBD2 for D (5 bases each). CDR1 and CDR2 from the germline V gene are SGHDT and YYEEEE. V lost 0 bases to trimming and J lost 4 bases, with 8 bases between them. The CDR3 loop spans 13 amino acids. DNA for the CDR3: TGTGCCAGCAGCTTGGGGGGGTATTACGAGCAGTACTTC. This encodes CASSLGGYYEQYF. The full variable domain, its missing parts supplied by reference TRBV5-6 and TRBJ2-7, is DAGVTQSPTHLIKTRGQQVTLRCSPKSGHDTVSWYQQALGQGPQFIFQYYEEEERQRGNFPDRFSGHQFPNYSSELNVNALLLGDSALYLCASSLGGYYEQYFGPGTRLTVT.

The chain employs TRBV9 and TRBJ1-1, with D perhaps matching TRBD1 (6 bases). Germline CDR1 is SGDLS and CDR2 is YYNGEE. The CDR3 spans 12 residues. V was trimmed by 3 bases and J by 6 bases, leaving 9 bases between them. CDR3 amino acids: CASSGGTSEAFF. For the CDR3, the DNA is TGTGCCAGCAGCGGCGGGACATCTGAAGCTTTCTTT. Complete variable domain (other parts from reference TRBV9 and TRBJ1-1): DSGVTQTPKHLITATGQRVTLRCSPRSGDLSVYWYQQSLDQGLQFLIQYYNGEERAKGNILERFSAQQFPDLHSELNLSSLELGDSALYFCASSGGTSEAFFGQGTRLTVV.

The chain is built from TRBV7-2 and TRBJ2-1; D may be TRBD2 (6 bases). In germline, CDR1 is SGHTA, CDR2 FQGNSA. Trimming stripped 1 base from V and 9 bases from J, with 25 bases between. CDR3 length: 18 residues. The CDR3 loop reads CASSLVVFERVVGSEQFF. Written as DNA, the CDR3 is TGTGCCAGCAGCTTAGTGGTCTTCGAGCGGGTGGTGGGCTCTGAGCAGTTCTTC.

The chain combines TRBV18 with TRBJ2-5; TRBD1 matches 8 bases. Germline CDR1 and CDR2: KGHSH and LQKENI. The J segment lost 1 base and the V segment lost 6 bases, leaving 10 bases of the junction unmatched. This CDR3 comprises 16 residues. The CDR3 sequence is CASSPSDRVIQETQYF. CDR3 nucleotide sequence: TGTGCCAGCTCTCCATCGGACAGGGTTATCCAAGAGACCCAGTACTTC.

In DNA, the CDR3 is TGTGCCAGCAGTTTAGGACTAGCGGGAGGGCCAGGCGGGCAGTACTTC. Its translation: CASSLGLAGGPGGQYF. The V and J genes are TRBV5-5 and TRBJ2-7, with TRBD2 matching over 15 bases. Germline CDR1 reads SGHKS; CDR2 reads YYEKEE (reference sequence). V lost 5 bases, J lost 9 bases, and 12 bases stayed unmatched. The CDR3 sequence is 16 residues long.

The CDR3 is CASSLTSGRAGAYEQYF. The CDR3 DNA is TGTGCCAGCAGCTTAACTAGCGGGAGGGCCGGCGCCTACGAGCAGTACTTC. The rearrangement joins TRBV11-2 to TRBJ2-7; 13 nucleotides match TRBD2. Germline CDR1 is SGHAT and CDR2 is FQNNGV. The CDR3 sequence is 17 residues long. V shed 2 bases and J 2 bases; nucleotides not matched to a gene: 6.

This sequence joins TRBV12-5 and TRBJ2-1, with 8 bases fitting TRBD2. Germline V gene lookup returns CDR1 LGHNT and CDR2 FRNRAP. Trimming took 0 bases from V and 0 from J; bases not matched to a gene: 7. The CDR3 consists of 18 residues. In DNA form, the CDR3 reads TGTGCTAGTGGTTTGGTACCAGCGGGGGTCAACTCCTACAATGAGCAGTTCTTC. As protein: CASGLVPAGVNSYNEQFF.

In its sample, this clone was seen once. This chain links TRBV11-2 with TRBJ2-1; the D is unclear. The CDR3 is 13 residues long. Germline values: CDR1 SGHAT, CDR2 FQNNGV. The germline V and J ends were trimmed by 0 bases and 9 bases, with 9 bases remaining between them. CDR3 in DNA: TGTGCCAGCAGCTTAGAATGGGCCGGTGAGCAGTTCTTC. This encodes CASSLEWAGEQFF.

Notes on this clone: Other DNA sequences from this sample encode an identical CDR3 as well. This chain uses TRBV9 with TRBJ2-6; D is unclear. The germline V and J ends were trimmed by 0 bases and 0 bases, with 4 bases remaining between them. Germline CDR1 reads SGDLS; CDR2 reads YYNGEE. The CDR3 has 15 residues. CDR3 sequence: CASSVGPSGANVLTF. The CDR3 region has the DNA TGTGCCAGCAGCGTAGGACCCTCTGGGGCCAACGTCCTGACTTTC.